The 7 T cell receptor beta chains in this list originate from one sample, sequenced in a study of blood T cell repertoires in COVID-19. Libraries were prepared by immunoSEQ multiplex PCR; TCRdb keeps only in-frame clonotypes and omits some of them. The sample has approximately 300,000 clones, 85% to 90% seen once. Sequencing used peripheral blood. All receptors derive from a man aged 30 to 39 with acute or convalescent COVID-19.

The chain recombines TRBV3-1 (or the pseudogene TRBV3-2) with TRBJ2-7; perhaps TRBD1 as D (6 bases). V shed 1 base and J shed 7 bases, with 20 bases lying between them. CDR3 length: 16 amino acids. CDR1 and CDR2 from the germline V gene are LGHDT and YNNKEL (reference sequence). As DNA, the CDR3 is TGTGCCAGCAGCCAAGTCACCGTTTCGTCTCAGGGGGAGCAGTACTTC. This gives the protein CASSQVTVSSQGEQYF.

This chain connects TRBV5-1 to TRBJ1-1, with a possible D match to TRBD1 (5 bases). Trimming removed 4 bases at V and 4 bases at J, with 17 bases between. This CDR3 comprises 15 residues. Germline loops: CDR1 SGHRS, CDR2 YFSETQ. DNA of the CDR3: TGCGCCAGCAGCGGGATGGGCGGGGCGGGCACTGAAGCTTTCTTT. Its protein product is CASSGMGGAGTEAFF.

The chain combines TRBV27 with TRBJ1-3, with D tentatively TRBD1 (6 bases). Germline lookup yields CDR1 MNHEY and CDR2 SMNVEV (reference sequence). The CDR3 totals 19 residues. The V and J ends lost 5 bases and 4 bases respectively, with 27 bases between them. The CDR3 loop is CASSQSPPGQGILGNTIYF. Written as DNA, the CDR3 is TGTGCCAGCAGTCAGAGCCCCCCGGGACAAGGCATACTCGGAAACACCATATATTTT.

In its sample, this clone was seen a few times. The same CDR3 arises from other DNA sequences in this sample as well. The V and J genes are TRBV20-1 and TRBJ2-5, with D perhaps TRBD1 (5 bases). The length of the CDR3 is 11 residues. With 3 bases removed from V and 4 bases from J, the gap between germline ends came to 6 bases. Germline V lookup: CDR1 DFQATT, CDR2 SNEGSKA (reference sequence). CDR3: CSARGPETQYF. The CDR3 region has the DNA TGCAGTGCTAGGGGGCCAGAGACCCAGTACTTC.

This clone showed up just a few times. The gene calls are TRBV19 and TRBJ2-1, with 11 bases lining up with TRBD2. The CDR3 has 15 amino acids. Losses at the gene ends were 3 bases for V and 5 bases for J; bases not matched to a gene: 3. The germline CDR1 and CDR2 sequences are LNHDA and SQIVND (reference sequence). This CDR3 is CASSILAGGNNEQFF. The CDR3 nucleotides read TGTGCCAGTAGTATCTTAGCGGGGGGGAACAATGAGCAGTTCTTC.

The CDR3 protein is CASRYAGGQGPNQPQHF. The CDR3 coding sequence is TGTGCCAGCAGATATGCGGGGGGCCAGGGTCCCAATCAGCCCCAGCATTTT. V and J are TRBV28 and TRBJ1-5; possibly TRBD1 for D (6 bases). The CDR3 contains 17 residues. The germline CDR1 and CDR2 sequences are MDHEN and SYDVKM. The V gene lost 6 bases and the J gene lost 3 bases, with 21 bases spanning the gap. The full variable domain, in which reference TRBV28 and TRBJ1-5 provide the parts outside the CDR3, is DVKVTQSSRYLVKRTGEKVFLECVQDMDHENMFWYRQDPGLGLRLIYFSYDVKMKEKGDIPEGYSVSREKKERFSLILESASTNQTSMYLCASRYAGGQGPNQPQHFGDGTRLSIL.

The gene calls are TRBV28 and TRBJ1-6; a weak D match, TRBD1 (5 bases). V lost 10 bases to trimming and J lost 6 bases, with 16 bases between them. The CDR3 length is 14 residues. CDR1 is MDHEN and CDR2 is SYDVKM in the germline V gene. CDR3 coding DNA: TGTGCCACGACGTTAGGGGTCATTAATTCACCCCTCCACTTT. Its protein product is CATTLGVINSPLHF.